A single T cell receptor (beta chain) is shown here with its context. This entry is derived from a study of cytomegalovirus exposure and HLA in healthy donors. Germline V CDR1 and CDR2: SGHDN, FVKESK. The CDR3 totals 14 residues. V dropped 3 bases and J dropped 4 bases, with 11 bases sitting between them. Use of 60 Vbeta and 13 Jbeta primers characterized the PCR. Measured with immunoSEQ multiplex PCR; TCRdb has only the in-frame clones, and not every one. The sample lists 130,000 or so clones, around 77% occurring once. The clonotype was recovered from a man younger than 45 in good health and CMV-seronegative. The chain has TRBV14 and TRBJ2-3; D possibly corresponds to TRBD2 (6 bases). The sequencing input was PBMCs. The DNA of the CDR3 is TGTGCCAGCAGCCAGGTTACGGGGGCAGATACGCAGTATTTT. Translated, it gives CASSQVTGADTQYF.